These T cell receptor beta chains were read from a single sample in a study of T cell repertoires in cytomegalovirus infection. TCRdb redid the calling of the reads with MiXCR, one entry per CDR3 protein. The top ten hold roughly an eighth of the sample, which has hundreds of thousands of distinct CDR3 sequences, approximately 32% seen once. For these TCRs, the target antigens are not known. This sample comprised cultured CD8+ T cells from PBMCs, obtained from culture after CMV antigen stimulation. These receptor sequences come from a human donor in good health (CMV status not recorded). Some clones in this sample may be carry-over from other donors' samples. CDR3s include the opening cysteine and the closing phenylalanine or tryptophan. Each record gives: J gene, D gene, clone size, V gene, CDR3 protein, CDR3 DNA. A D gene is named only where the DNA matches it firmly. Expanded clones get a size class; other rows say once, few or many, or leave the size out.

j_call: TRBJ1-5; d_call: NA; clone_size: NA; v_call: TRBV27; cdr3_aa: CASSPPGAARPQHF; cdr3_nt: TGTGCCAGCAGTCCTCCAGGGGCGGCAAGGCCCCAGCATTTT
j_call: TRBJ1-2; d_call: NA; clone_size: NA; v_call: TRBV29-1; cdr3_aa: CSARTVDGYTF; cdr3_nt: TGCAGCGCCCGGACAGTCGACGGCTACACCTTC
j_call: TRBJ2-1; d_call: NA; clone_size: many; v_call: TRBV7-3; cdr3_aa: CASSLVSAPSPNEQFF; cdr3_nt: TGTGCCAGCAGCTTAGTGTCGGCCCCGTCCCCCAATGAGCAGTTCTTC
j_call: TRBJ1-5; d_call: NA; clone_size: NA; v_call: TRBV15; cdr3_aa: CATSRDRGAGFRPQHF; cdr3_nt: TGTGCCACCAGCAGAGACAGGGGCGCAGGCTTCCGGCCCCAGCATTTT
j_call: TRBJ2-3; d_call: TRBD1; clone_size: NA; v_call: TRBV6-6; cdr3_aa: CASSYSDRGRDTQYF; cdr3_nt: TGTGCCAGCAGTTACTCAGACAGGGGAAGAGATACGCAGTATTTT
j_call: TRBJ1-2; d_call: NA; clone_size: few; v_call: TRBV7-9; cdr3_aa: CASSLAFGSDYGYTF; cdr3_nt: TGTGCCAGCAGCTTAGCATTTGGGAGTGATTATGGCTACACCTTC
j_call: TRBJ2-2; d_call: NA; clone_size: NA; v_call: TRBV28; cdr3_aa: CASSFHPARSNTGELFF; cdr3_nt: TGTGCCAGCAGTTTCCACCCGGCCCGTTCGAACACCGGGGAGCTGTTTTTT
j_call: TRBJ2-2; d_call: NA; clone_size: few; v_call: TRBV4-3; cdr3_aa: CASSQDFGWSAGELFF; cdr3_nt: TGCGCCAGCAGCCAAGATTTTGGTTGGAGCGCCGGGGAGCTGTTTTTT
j_call: TRBJ2-5; d_call: TRBD1; clone_size: many; v_call: TRBV2; cdr3_aa: CASSDREETQYF; cdr3_nt: TGTGCCAGCAGCGACAGGGAAGAGACCCAGTACTTC
j_call: TRBJ2-3; d_call: NA; clone_size: few; v_call: TRBV7-6; cdr3_aa: CASVLGDTQYF; cdr3_nt: TGTGCCAGCGTCCTGGGGGACACGCAGTATTTT
j_call: TRBJ1-4; d_call: TRBD1; clone_size: NA; v_call: TRBV12-3/TRBV12-4; cdr3_aa: CASTPEGTGAEKLFF; cdr3_nt: TGTGCCAGCACCCCGGAAGGGACAGGGGCGGAAAAACTGTTTTTT
j_call: TRBJ2-1; d_call: NA; clone_size: few; v_call: TRBV2; cdr3_aa: CASGEGGTGDNNEQFF; cdr3_nt: TGTGCCAGCGGCGAGGGAGGGACAGGAGACAACAATGAGCAGTTCTTC
j_call: TRBJ2-2; d_call: NA; clone_size: NA; v_call: TRBV27; cdr3_aa: CASSPPGWGSVELFF; cdr3_nt: TGTGCCAGCAGTCCACCAGGTTGGGGTTCCGTGGAGCTGTTTTTT
j_call: TRBJ1-6; d_call: NA; clone_size: few; v_call: TRBV7-8; cdr3_aa: CASSLVEGPGSPLHF; cdr3_nt: TGTGCCAGCAGCTTAGTGGAGGGTCCGGGATCACCCCTCCACTTT
j_call: TRBJ2-1; d_call: TRBD2; clone_size: few; v_call: TRBV4-1; cdr3_aa: CASSQGDSGGRYEQFF; cdr3_nt: TGCGCCAGCAGCCAAGGGGATAGCGGGGGCCGCTATGAGCAGTTCTTC
j_call: TRBJ1-4; d_call: NA; clone_size: few; v_call: TRBV5-1; cdr3_aa: CASSPTLVGEKLFF; cdr3_nt: TGCGCCAGCAGCCCAACCTTGGTGGGTGAAAAACTGTTTTTT
j_call: TRBJ2-1; d_call: TRBD1; clone_size: many; v_call: TRBV4-1; cdr3_aa: CASSQTTGSLNEQFF; cdr3_nt: TGCGCCAGCAGCCAAACGACAGGGTCACTCAATGAGCAGTTCTTC
j_call: TRBJ2-5; d_call: NA; clone_size: few; v_call: TRBV6-6; cdr3_aa: CASSYMAVQGTQYF; cdr3_nt: TGTGCCAGCAGTTACATGGCAGTCCAAGGGACCCAGTACTTC
j_call: TRBJ2-3; d_call: TRBD2; clone_size: few; v_call: TRBV12-3/TRBV12-4; cdr3_aa: CASSLGLAGMSTDTQYF; cdr3_nt: TGTGCCAGCAGTTTAGGGCTAGCGGGGATGAGCACAGATACGCAGTATTTT
j_call: TRBJ2-5; d_call: TRBD2; clone_size: NA; v_call: TRBV9; cdr3_aa: CASSRSGGKGETQYF; cdr3_nt: TGTGCCAGCAGCCGAAGCGGGGGCAAGGGAGAGACCCAGTACTTC